This entry features one T cell receptor (beta chain) sequence. Its target is not known. Resections took place in Japan or China from the mid-2010s to the late 2010s. Each case's diagnosis was confirmed by two pathologists on H&E. The data originate from a study of immune evolution from preneoplasia to lung adenocarcinoma. Overall study results and limits: Top clone frequencies peaked in normal lung, apparently declining through invasive adenocarcinoma. Normal lung had highest clonality; later lesions appeared denser, more diverse.

J lost 6 bases, V lost 4 bases, and 7 bases had no gene match. Germline CDR1 SGHRS, CDR2 YFSETQ. The CDR3 totals 14 residues. Only in-frame clones appear in the TCRdb table, and some are missing; sequencing was by immunoSEQ multiplex PCR. The sample includes roughly 5,200 clones, just under 80% of them seen just once. Sequences were obtained from FFPE normal lung tissue adjacent to the tumor. This chain connects TRBV5-1 to TRBJ2-4; 7 bases map to TRBD1. The receptor was derived from a person aged 50-75 years with lung adenocarcinoma. The CDR3 loop is CASSLGTELNIQYF. The CDR3, as DNA: TGCGCCAGCAGCCTCGGGACAGAATTAAACATTCAGTACTTC.